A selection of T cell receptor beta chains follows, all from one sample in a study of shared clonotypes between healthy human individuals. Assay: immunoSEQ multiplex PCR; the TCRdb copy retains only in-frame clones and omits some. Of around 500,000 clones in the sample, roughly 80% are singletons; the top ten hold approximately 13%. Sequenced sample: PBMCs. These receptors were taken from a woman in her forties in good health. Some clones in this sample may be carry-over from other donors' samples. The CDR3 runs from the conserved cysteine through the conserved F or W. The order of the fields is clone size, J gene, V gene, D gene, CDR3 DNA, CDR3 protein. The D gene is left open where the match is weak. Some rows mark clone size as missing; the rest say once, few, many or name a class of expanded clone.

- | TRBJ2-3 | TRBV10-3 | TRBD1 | TGTGCCATCAGGAGGGACAGTCGGGCAGATACGCAGTATTTT | CAIRRDSRADTQYF
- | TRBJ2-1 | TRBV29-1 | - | TGCAGCGTACAACCCGGGAGCTCCTACAATGAGCAGTTCTTC | CSVQPGSSYNEQFF
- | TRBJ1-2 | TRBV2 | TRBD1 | TGTGCCAGCCAGGGGCAGGGGGACTATGGCTACACCTTC | CASQGQGDYGYTF
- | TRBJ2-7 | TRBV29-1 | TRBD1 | TGCAGCGTAACAACCCTCCGGGACAGGGTTGGGTACGAGCAGTACTTC | CSVTTLRDRVGYEQYF
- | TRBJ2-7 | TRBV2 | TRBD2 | TGTGCCAGCAGGCTTCTAGCGGGACCCTACGAGCAGTACTTC | CASRLLAGPYEQYF
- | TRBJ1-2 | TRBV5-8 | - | TGTGCCAGCAGCTTGAGGTCAGAAGGGATCTATGGCTACACCTTC | CASSLRSEGIYGYTF
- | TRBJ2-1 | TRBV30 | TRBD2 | TGTGCCTGGAACCTAGCGGGAGCGGGCGTGCAGTTCTTC | CAWNLAGAGVQFF
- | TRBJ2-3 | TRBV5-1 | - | TGCGCCAGCAGCTTAGGCGGGAACACAGATACGCAGTATTTT | CASSLGGNTDTQYF
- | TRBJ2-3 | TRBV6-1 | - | TGTGCCAGCAGGGTGCTGGGCCCTAGCACAGATACGCAGTATTTT | CASRVLGPSTDTQYF
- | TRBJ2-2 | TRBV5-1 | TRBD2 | TGCGCCAGCAGCTTGGGCCCGGGGGGAACGGGCACCGGGGAGCTGTTTTTT | CASSLGPGGTGTGELFF
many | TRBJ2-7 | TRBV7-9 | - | TGTGCCAGCAGCTTAGCAGGAGGCACCTACGAGCAGTACTTC | CASSLAGGTYEQYF
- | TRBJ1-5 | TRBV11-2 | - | TGTGCCAGCAGCAATGGGACACTTAGCAATCAGCCCCAGCATTTT | CASSNGTLSNQPQHF
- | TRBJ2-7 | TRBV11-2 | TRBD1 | TGTGCCAGCAGCTCCAGGACAGGGGCCTCTGGTCGCTACGAGCAGTACTTC | CASSSRTGASGRYEQYF
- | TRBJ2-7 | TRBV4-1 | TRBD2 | TGCGCCAGCAGCCGGACAGCCGGAGCGGGAGCCGAGCAGTACTTC | CASSRTAGAGAEQYF
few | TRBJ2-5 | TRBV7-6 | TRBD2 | TGTGCCAGCAGCTCGGGACTAGCGGGAGCCCAAGGAGGAGAGACCCAGTACTTC | CASSSGLAGAQGGETQYF
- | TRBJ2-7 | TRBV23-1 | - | TGCGCCAGCAGTCACGGCTACGAGCAGTACTTC | CASSHGYEQYF
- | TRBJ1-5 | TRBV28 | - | TGTGCCAGCAGTGTGGCCCTGACCCGGCAGCCCCAGCATTTT | CASSVALTRQPQHF
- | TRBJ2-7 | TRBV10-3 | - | TGTGCCATCAACCGAGGGATTGGAGAGCAGTACTTC | CAINRGIGEQYF
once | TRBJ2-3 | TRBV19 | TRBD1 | TGTGCCAGTAGTACCACAGGGGGGGATACGCAGTATTTT | CASSTTGGDTQYF
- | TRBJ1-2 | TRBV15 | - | TGTGCCACCAGCAGAGGGGACCTTACCACGGGTAACTATGGCTACACCTTC | CATSRGDLTTGNYGYTF
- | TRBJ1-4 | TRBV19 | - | TGTGCCAGTAGTATCCTAACAGGGAATGAAAAACTGTTTTTT | CASSILTGNEKLFF
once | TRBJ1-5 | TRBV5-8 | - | TGTGCCAGCAAGCCCTTGGCAGGGGTAAATCAGCCCCAGCATTTT | CASKPLAGVNQPQHF
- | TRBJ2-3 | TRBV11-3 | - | TGTGCCAGCAAGGGGAGCCCAGATACGCAGTATTTT | CASKGSPDTQYF
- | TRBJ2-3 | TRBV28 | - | TGTGCCAGCAGAGGCGGGAGCACAGATACGCAGTATTTT | CASRGGSTDTQYF
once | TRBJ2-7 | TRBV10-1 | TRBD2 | TGCGCCAGCAGTTCGGGGGGCTACGAGCAGTACTTC | CASSSGGYEQYF